The 20 T cell receptor beta chains in this list originate from one sample, sequenced in a study of blood T cell repertoires in COVID-19. The method was immunoSEQ multiplex PCR; TCRdb's version includes in-frame clones alone and lacks a portion of them. The sample records about 250,000 clones, about 88% being singletons. Sequenced input: peripheral blood. The receptors were gathered from a woman in her thirties or forties who had recovered from COVID-19.

This clone was seen once. The J gene is TRBJ1-3, the V gene TRBV10-3, with 7 positions matching TRBD1. Germline CDR1 ENHRY, CDR2 SYGVKD. The junction had 23 bases not matched to a gene; V was cut back by 6 bases and J by 3 bases. This CDR3 comprises 20 residues. CDR3 amino acids: CAIRRSRGQSSNSSGNTIYF. CDR3 nucleotide sequence: TGTGCCATCAGAAGGAGCAGGGGACAGTCCTCTAATTCTAGTGGAAACACCATATATTTT.

This chain joins TRBV11-2 and TRBJ2-7, with 8 bases matching TRBD1. Germline V gene sequence: CDR1 SGHAT, CDR2 FQNNGV. The CDR3 runs to 15 residues. The V and J ends lost 1 base and 3 bases, in that order; junction bases with no gene match: 5. Here the CDR3 reads CASSLAGTGHYEQYV. The CDR3 nucleotides read TGTGCCAGCAGCTTAGCGGGGACAGGCCACTACGAGCAGTACGTC.

The rearrangement joins TRBV2 to TRBJ2-5; the D gene is possibly TRBD2 (5 bases). V lost 3 bases and J lost 4, with 9 bases in between. Germline V gives CDR1 SNHLY, CDR2 FYNNEI. The CDR3 runs 13 residues. Here the CDR3 reads CASSEWGVETQYF. In nucleotides, the CDR3 is TGTGCCAGCAGTGAGTGGGGAGTAGAGACCCAGTACTTC.

V and J are TRBV30 and TRBJ1-6, with 9 nucleotides matching TRBD1. This CDR3 contains 16 residues. The ends lost 2 bases at V and 7 bases at J; junction bases unmatched: 9. Germline CDR1 is GTSNPN and CDR2 is SVGIG (reference sequence). This chain's CDR3 is CAWSTLQGAGNSPLHF. The DNA of the CDR3 is TGTGCCTGGAGTACCTTACAGGGGGCGGGGAATTCACCCCTCCACTTT.

The genes are TRBV9 and TRBJ1-2; 7 nucleotides match TRBD1. The CDR3 runs to 14 residues. Germline CDR1 is SGDLS and CDR2 is YYNGEE. Trimming at V came to 0 bases and at J to 7 bases, leaving 6 bases not matched to a gene. CDR3 residues: CASSVVGRGSGYTF. For the CDR3, the DNA is TGTGCCAGCAGCGTAGTTGGCAGGGGGTCTGGCTACACCTTC.

V usage is TRBV5-1 and J usage is TRBJ2-4; 7 bases are shared with TRBD2. The CDR3 runs 17 residues. Germline values: CDR1 SGHRS, CDR2 YFSETQ. V shed 0 bases and J 3 bases; nucleotides not matched to a gene: 9. Here the CDR3 reads CASSLAGLADRKNIQYF. CDR3 nucleotides: TGCGCCAGCAGCTTGGCTGGCCTAGCGGACCGCAAAAACATTCAGTACTTC.

This CDR3 is CASSQDTGVNGYTF. DNA for the CDR3: TGTGCCAGCAGCCAAGATACCGGGGTAAATGGCTACACCTTC. The chain recombines TRBV3-1 (or the pseudogene TRBV3-2) with TRBJ1-2; D remains ambiguous. This CDR3 has 14 residues. The germline CDR1 and CDR2 sequences are LGHDT and YNNKEL (reference sequence). Trimming took off 0 bases at V and 6 bases at J, with 11 bases between the two ends.

This rearrangement joins TRBV6-5 to TRBJ2-1; maybe TRBD2 (6 bases). The V and J ends lost 7 bases and 2 bases respectively, with 15 bases between them. Germline CDR1 reads MNHEY; CDR2 reads SVGAGI. The CDR3 runs 15 residues. The CDR3 nucleotides are TGTGCCAGCACCACGGGACTGTCTGCCTACAATGAGCAGTTCTTC. Protein: CASTTGLSAYNEQFF.

This clone was recorded once. The chain uses TRBV19 and TRBJ1-5; weak D call: TRBD1 (6 bases). V was clipped by 1 base and J by 7 bases, with 11 bases between them. Germline CDR1 reads LNHDA; CDR2 reads SQIVND (reference sequence). CDR3 length equals 14 residues. The CDR3 here is CASSIGRTGQPQHF. CDR3 in DNA: TGTGCCAGTAGTATAGGAAGAACAGGGCAGCCCCAGCATTTT.

This chain uses TRBV10-3 with TRBJ2-7; 9 bases agree with TRBD1. CDR1 is ENHRY and CDR2 is SYGVKD in the germline V gene. CDR3 length: 16 amino acids. V was clipped by 0 bases and J by 2 bases; unmatched bases: 5. The DNA for the CDR3 is TGTGCCATCAGTGAGTCAATAGGGACAGGGCCCTACGAGCAGTACTTC. This translates into CAISESIGTGPYEQYF.

Only one count was recorded for this clone. The chain combines TRBV20-1 with TRBJ1-4; D call uncertain. This CDR3 is 15 amino acids long. Germline lookup yields CDR1 DFQATT and CDR2 SNEGSKA (reference sequence). Trimming took 3 bases from V and 0 from J, leaving 11 bases between them. In nucleotides, the CDR3 is TGCAGTGCTAGTCCCCGCGGCACAACTAATGAAAAACTGTTTTTT. Its translation is CSASPRGTTNEKLFF.

This rearrangement joins TRBV24-1 to TRBJ1-2; unclear D gene. CDR1 KGHDR and CDR2 SFDVKD come from the germline V gene. Trimming left V 5 bases short and J 4 bases short, with 7 bases between. CDR3 length: 12 amino acids. The CDR3 loop reads CATSVVGYGYTF. DNA of the CDR3: TGTGCCACCAGTGTAGTCGGCTATGGCTACACCTTC.

V and J are TRBV10-2 and TRBJ1-6; no definite D call. CDR1 and CDR2 from the germline V gene are WSHSY and SAAADI. CDR3 length equals 11 residues. Between the trimmed V and J ends, which lost 10 bases and 9 bases, there was a span of 10 bases. CDR3 coding DNA: TGCGCCACCCAGAGCGGTTCACCCCTCCACTTT. This codes for CATQSGSPLHF.

The chain employs TRBV7-2 and TRBJ2-2; the D gene is possibly TRBD1 (5 bases). V was cut by 1 base and J by 1 base, with 7 bases left in between. CDR3 length equals 15 residues. In germline, CDR1 is SGHTA, CDR2 FQGNSA. The DNA for the CDR3 is TGTGCCAGCAGCTTAGGGGGCGTGAACACCGGGGAGCTGTTTTTT. Protein sequence: CASSLGGVNTGELFF.

The chain employs TRBV10-3 and TRBJ1-2; the match to TRBD1 covers 8 bases. The germline gives CDR1 ENHRY, CDR2 SYGVKD. V lost 2 bases, J lost 0 bases, and 5 bases stayed unmatched. The CDR3 extends over 16 amino acids. CDR3 residues: CAISEGRGQANYGYTF. The DNA of the CDR3 is TGTGCCATCAGTGAGGGCAGGGGGCAAGCTAACTATGGCTACACCTTC.

This clone has a handful of counts. The chain recombines TRBV11-3 with TRBJ1-6, with 7 bases lining up with TRBD1. There are 16 residues in the CDR3. Per the germline V gene, CDR1 is SGHNT and CDR2 is YENEEA. V shed 5 bases, J shed 0 bases, and the junction held 4 bases outside the gene matches. The CDR3 DNA is TGTGCCAGCAGCCCGACAGGGTACTCCTATAATTCACCCCTCCACTTT. It specifies CASSPTGYSYNSPLHF. The variable domain in full, with the rest retrieved from reference TRBV11-3 and TRBJ1-6, is EAGVVQSPRYKIIEKKQPVAFWCNPISGHNTLYWYLQNLGQGPELLIRYENEEAVDDSQLPKDRFSAERLKGVDSTLKIQPAELGDSAVYLCASSPTGYSYNSPLHFGNGTRLTVT.

The chain has TRBV4-1 and TRBJ2-3; 14 bases fit TRBD2. The CDR3 has 17 residues. Germline V gene sequence: CDR1 MGHRA, CDR2 YSYEKL. The V gene end was trimmed by 1 base and the J gene end by 6 bases; junction bases not matched to a gene: 6. CDR3 coding DNA: TGCGCCAGCAGCCAAGGGGGGACTAGCGGGAGTTGGGATACGCAGTATTTT. Translated, it gives CASSQGGTSGSWDTQYF.

The V and J genes are TRBV30 and TRBJ1-2; D may be TRBD1 (5 bases). Germline lookup yields CDR1 GTSNPN and CDR2 SVGIG (reference sequence). Trimming took 3 bases from V and 4 from J, leaving 12 bases between them. The CDR3 is 13 amino acids. The CDR3 DNA reads as TGTGCCTGGAGGGGGCAGGACCTCTATGGCTACACCTTC. It yields the protein CAWRGQDLYGYTF.

This chain uses TRBV6-2 or TRBV6-3 with TRBJ1-5; D is unclear. Trimming took off 0 bases at V and 7 bases at J, with 13 bases between the two ends. CDR3 length equals 15 residues. Per the germline V gene, CDR1 is MNHEY and CDR2 is SVGEGT. CDR3 sequence (DNA): TGTGCCAGCAGTTACTCGGGAGCCGGAGGGCAGCCCCAGCATTTT. Protein: CASSYSGAGGQPQHF.

The table lists this clone with a count of one. The chain employs TRBV4-1 and TRBJ2-1, with D possibly matching TRBD2 (6 bases). Trimming left V 4 bases short and J 6 bases short, with 10 bases between. The CDR3 is 13 residues long. The germline CDR1 and CDR2 sequences are MGHRA and YSYEKL. CDR3 DNA sequence: TGCGCCAGCAGCCCCGGAGGGGCCAATGAGCAGTTCTTC. Its protein product is CASSPGGANEQFF.